This paragraph covers one T cell receptor (beta chain) sequence. The starting material, unfractionated whole blood, was used for total RNA extraction. In the authors' workflow: Between roughly 20,000 and 690,600 TCRs appeared in each sample, and the median stood at 95,638. MiXCR, applied by TCRdb to the 5' RACE reads, yields one record per CDR3 protein. The V and J calls were not made by the authors but by TCRdb's processing. This table holds about 81,000 distinct CDR3 sequences, around a sixth found once. This sample stems from a study of human T cells and chemical hapten exposure. CDR3 length equals 15 residues. With 2 bases removed from V and 5 bases from J, the gap between germline ends came to 13 bases. Germline V CDR1 and CDR2: MNHNY, SVGAGI (reference sequence).

J is TRBJ1-5 and V is TRBV6-6; D is perhaps TRBD1 (6 bases). This TCR came from a female donor in good health. The DNA of the CDR3 is TGTGCCAGCAGTTACACGGGGGGCACGCATCAGCCCCAGCATTTT. Translating gives CASSYTGGTHQPQHF.